A selection of T cell receptor beta chains follows, all from one sample in a study of blood T cells in healthy people across ages. TCRdb redid the calling of the 5' RACE reads with MiXCR, one entry per CDR3 protein. The table has 1.5 million to 2 million distinct CDR3 sequences, 28% seen once; the top ten hold roughly 8%. Specimen: blood. The source of these receptors is a woman aged 25 to 39 in good health. Both conserved end residues are part of each CDR3. D genes are given only for firm matches. Part of the rows lack a size; the others show once, few, many or a class for expanded clones.

>TRBD2|-|14|TRBJ2-1|TRBV5-1
CASAGGSNHNEQFF
TGCGCCAGTGCCGGGGGGAGCAACCACAATGAGCAGTTCTTC
>-|-|14|TRBJ2-7|TRBV10-3
CAISESERGYEQYF
TGTGCCATCAGTGAGTCGGAGAGGGGCTACGAGCAGTACTTC
>TRBD1|few|13|TRBJ2-5|TRBV10-2
CASSGQGLETQYF
TGCGCCAGCAGCGGACAGGGTCTGGAGACCCAGTACTTC
>-|many|14|TRBJ1-2|TRBV12-3/TRBV12-4
CASSPGWENYGYTF
TGTGCCAGCAGCCCAGGGTGGGAGAACTATGGCTACACCTTC
>-|few|13|TRBJ2-7|TRBV20-1
CSAEPGQAYEQYF
TGCAGTGCGGAACCGGGACAAGCCTACGAGCAGTACTTC
>-|-|16|TRBJ1-5|TRBV28
CASSLPRANGNQPQHF
TGTGCCAGCAGTTTACCCCGGGCCAACGGGAATCAGCCCCAGCATTTT
>-|few|14|TRBJ1-5|TRBV12-3/TRBV12-4
CASSFSGGHQPQHF
TGTGCCAGCAGTTTTTCGGGGGGGCATCAGCCCCAGCATTTT
>-|few|13|TRBJ2-1|TRBV3-1
CASSQLRLNEQFF
TGTGCCAGCAGCCAGCTACGACTAAATGAGCAGTTCTTC
>-|few|14|TRBJ2-4|TRBV6-5
CASSYSGIENIQYF
TGTGCCAGCAGTTATTCAGGGATCGAAAACATTCAGTACTTC
>TRBD2|-|16|TRBJ2-2|TRBV12-3/TRBV12-4
CASRQPSGGKAGELFF
TGTGCCAGCAGACAACCTAGCGGGGGGAAGGCCGGGGAGCTGTTTTTT
>-|-|16|TRBJ2-6|TRBV19
CASTGTKSSGANVLTF
TGTGCCAGTACAGGGACGAAGTCCTCTGGGGCCAACGTCCTGACTTTC
>-|many|13|TRBJ1-2|TRBV4-1
CASSLVGGRGYTF
TGCGCCAGCAGCCTTGTGGGCGGAAGGGGCTACACCTTC
>TRBD2|few|18|TRBJ2-1|TRBV9
CASSVTWTSDHSYNEQFF
TGTGCCAGCAGCGTGACGTGGACTAGCGATCACTCCTACAATGAGCAGTTCTTC
>TRBD1|-|15|TRBJ1-2|TRBV29-1
CSVESGTGLLGGYTF
TGCAGCGTTGAGTCCGGGACAGGCCTTCTGGGAGGCTACACCTTC
>-|-|14|TRBJ1-5|TRBV29-1
CSAQIPDSNQPQHF
TGCAGCGCCCAAATACCCGATAGCAATCAGCCCCAGCATTTT
>-|-|16|TRBJ2-7|TRBV14
CASSPPSGGWSYEQYF
TGTGCCAGCAGCCCCCCCTCCGGGGGATGGTCCTACGAGCAGTACTTC
>TRBD2|-|14|TRBJ2-7|TRBV12-3/TRBV12-4
CASRPGTREDEQYF
TGTGCCAGCAGGCCCGGGACTAGAGAGGACGAGCAGTACTTC
>TRBD1|once|15|TRBJ1-1|TRBV6-2/TRBV6-3
CASSTVTGENTEAFF
TGTGCCAGCAGTACGGTGACAGGGGAGAACACTGAAGCTTTCTTT
>TRBD2|-|16|TRBJ2-1|TRBV7-2
CASSLGGGGAYNEQFF
TGTGCCAGCAGCTTAGGTGGCGGGGGTGCCTACAATGAGCAGTTCTTC
>-|few|18|TRBJ2-3|TRBV5-1
CASSLFYRGGTPTDTQYF
TGCGCCAGCAGCTTGTTCTATAGGGGCGGGACTCCCACAGATACGCAGTATTTT
>TRBD1|-|13|TRBJ1-2|TRBV27
CASRDRGPKGYTF
TGTGCCAGCCGGGACAGGGGGCCTAAAGGCTACACCTTC
>-|-|13|TRBJ2-7|TRBV9
CASSVEVAHEQYF
TGTGCCAGCAGCGTCGAAGTTGCCCACGAGCAGTACTTC
>-|-|17|TRBJ2-7|TRBV6-6
CVSSPTPPGHGTYEQYF
TGTGTCAGCAGCCCCACCCCGCCGGGACATGGGACCTACGAGCAGTACTTC
>TRBD1|-|14|TRBJ2-3|TRBV6-1
CATRRTGQVDTQYF
TGTGCCACCCGACGGACAGGGCAAGTAGATACGCAGTATTTT
>TRBD2|-|19|TRBJ2-2|TRBV4-3
CASSQGWTSGRPTGGELFF
TGCGCCAGCAGCCAAGGGTGGACTAGCGGGAGGCCAACGGGCGGGGAGCTGTTTTTT
>-|-|14|TRBJ1-5|TRBV6-5
CASSYGKGYQPQHF
TGTGCCAGCAGTTACGGGAAGGGCTATCAGCCCCAGCATTTT
>TRBD2|-|16|TRBJ2-3|TRBV7-2
CASSLVAGGPRDTQYF
TGTGCCAGCAGCTTAGTTGCGGGAGGGCCCCGAGATACGCAGTATTTT
>TRBD2|-|14|TRBJ2-5|TRBV9
CASSVGLADLAQYF
TGTGCCAGCAGCGTAGGACTAGCGGACTTGGCCCAGTACTTC
>-|-|13|TRBJ1-6|TRBV29-1
CSVARGLSSPLHF
TGCAGCGTTGCCAGGGGTCTAAGTTCACCCCTCCACTTT
>-|many|13|TRBJ1-2|TRBV6-5
CASSWGQGSGYTF
TGTGCCAGCTCTTGGGGTCAGGGTTCTGGCTACACCTTC
>-|-|15|TRBJ2-1|TRBV7-9
CASSPPAAGYNEQFF
TGTGCCAGCAGCCCTCCAGCGGCGGGCTACAATGAGCAGTTCTTC